This is a list of T cell receptor beta chains from one sample in a study of cytomegalovirus exposure and HLA in healthy donors. Sequenced by immunoSEQ multiplex PCR; TCRdb stores in-frame clones only, minus some. The sample has 140,000 to 150,000 clones. Sequencing used PBMCs. All receptors derive from a male donor in good health and CMV-seronegative. The CDR3 runs from the conserved cysteine through the conserved F or W. D genes are given only for firm matches.

j_call d_call v_call cdr3_nt cdr3_aa
TRBJ2-5 . TRBV5-1 TGCGCCAGCAGCTTGGTACAGAAAGAGACCCAGTACTTC CASSLVQKETQYF
TRBJ2-2 TRBD1 TRBV7-6 TGTGCCAGCAGTCTCGGGACAGGGGCGACCGGGGAGCTGTTTTTT CASSLGTGATGELFF
TRBJ2-5 . TRBV7-6 TGTGCCAGCAGCCCCGGGGACAACCAAGAGACCCAGTACTTC CASSPGDNQETQYF
TRBJ1-6 . TRBV6-4 TGTGCCAGCAGTGAATCTGGGCCTTATTCACCCCTCCACTTT CASSESGPYSPLHF
TRBJ1-2 . TRBV6-1 TGTGCCAGCAGTGAAGGGACAATATATGGCTACACCTTC CASSEGTIYGYTF
TRBJ2-1 . TRBV6-1 TGTGCCAGCAGTGATGGACAGTTGGGCAATGAGCAGTTCTTC CASSDGQLGNEQFF
TRBJ2-7 TRBD2 TRBV30 TGTGCCTGGAGTCCCGGGATAGCGGGGGTCGAGCAGTACTTC CAWSPGIAGVEQYF
TRBJ2-7 TRBD2 TRBV6-5 TGTGCCAGCAGTTACAGTGGCGGGGGAACCTACGAGCAGTACTTC CASSYSGGGTYEQYF
TRBJ1-1 . TRBV4-3 TGCGCCAGCAGCCGGGAGAGGGACACTGAAGCTTTCTTT CASSRERDTEAFF
TRBJ1-4 . TRBV7-2 TGTGCCAGCCGCGGGCCAAATGGGGAAAAACTGTTTTTT CASRGPNGEKLFF
TRBJ1-5 . TRBV5-6 TGTGCCAGCAGCGAGACAAGCAGGGGCGAAAATCAGCCCCAGCATTTT CASSETSRGENQPQHF
TRBJ2-1 TRBD1 TRBV5-6 TGTGCCAGCAGCTTAGAAGGGGACAGGGGAACATACAATGAGCAGTTCTTC CASSLEGDRGTYNEQFF
TRBJ1-1 TRBD1 TRBV6-6 TGTGCCAGCAGGCAGGGGGGATCCCCGACCACTGAAGCTTTCTTT CASRQGGSPTTEAFF
TRBJ2-4 . TRBV5-1 TGCGCCAGCAGCCGGGGGGCGGGAGCGGGAAACATTCAGTACTTC CASSRGAGAGNIQYF
TRBJ2-7 TRBD1 TRBV28 TGTGCCAGCATTGGATCGACAGGGAACTACGAGCAGTACTTC CASIGSTGNYEQYF
TRBJ2-2 . TRBV5-6 TGTGCCAGCAGCGACCTGACACAGACGAACACCGGGGAGCTGTTTTTT CASSDLTQTNTGELFF
TRBJ1-6 . TRBV6-6 TGTGCCAGCGGCAGGACAGATAATTCACCCCTCCACTTT CASGRTDNSPLHF
TRBJ2-3 . TRBV6-6 TGTGCCAGCAGCTCCGGGCTAGCGCCAGATACGCAGTATTTT CASSSGLAPDTQYF
TRBJ1-1 . TRBV2 TGTGCCAGCAGTGAAGCGAGGAGCGGAGCTTTCTTT CASSEARSGAFF
TRBJ1-2 . TRBV27 TGTGCCAGCAGTTTAAGGACCGGGACACACAACTATGGCTACACCTTC CASSLRTGTHNYGYTF
TRBJ2-3 TRBD1 TRBV5-6 TGTGCCAGCAGCTTGACCGGACAGGGGTTTACAGATACGCAGTATTTT CASSLTGQGFTDTQYF
TRBJ2-7 TRBD2 TRBV30 TGTGCCTTCCAAGTCCCCTCGGGACTAGTTTACGAGCAGTACTTC CAFQVPSGLVYEQYF
TRBJ2-7 TRBD2 TRBV9 TGTGCCAGCAGCCCCCGGACTAGCAGCTACGAGCAGTACTTC CASSPRTSSYEQYF
TRBJ2-7 TRBD1 TRBV11-3 TGTGCCAGCAGCCCCCTACCGGGACAGAACTACGAGCAGTACTTC CASSPLPGQNYEQYF
TRBJ2-3 . TRBV5-6 TGTGCCAGCAGCCCCCCTAGCACAGATACGCAGTATTTT CASSPPSTDTQYF
TRBJ2-7 . TRBV4-3 TGCGCCAGCAGCCCCCAGGGGGGCTACGAGCAGTACTTC CASSPQGGYEQYF
TRBJ1-5 TRBD1 TRBV6-1 TGTGCCAGCAGCCTGACAGGGGTCAATCAGCCCCAGCATTTT CASSLTGVNQPQHF
TRBJ2-1 TRBD1 TRBV4-3 TGCGCCAGCAGCCAGACAGGGGCTGAGCAGTTCTTC CASSQTGAEQFF
TRBJ2-2 . TRBV25-1 TGTGCCAGCAGTGGCCCAACGGAGCGGGAGCTGTTTTTT CASSGPTERELFF